These 30 T cell receptor beta chains were all obtained from the same sample, sequenced in a study of blood T cells in healthy people across ages. With a J-beta primer mix and a sample-barcoded 5' primer, a second PCR ran roughly 7 to 11 cycles. In TCRdb, the 5' RACE reads were re-called with MiXCR into one record per CDR3 protein. The sample shows 1.5 million to 2 million distinct CDR3 sequences, roughly 49% of them seen only once. The sample taken for sequencing was blood. Source of these receptors: a middle-aged woman in good health.

This clonotype has only a few counts. The V and J genes are TRBV10-3 and TRBJ2-1; 9 nucleotides agree with TRBD1. Germline V gene sequence: CDR1 ENHRY, CDR2 SYGVKD. CDR3 length: 14 residues. V lost 4 bases, J lost 3 bases, and 1 base stayed unmatched. The CDR3 here is CAISGQGVYNEQFF. CDR3 nucleotides: TGTGCCATCAGTGGACAGGGGGTCTACAATGAGCAGTTCTTC.

The genes are TRBV28 and TRBJ1-3, with D tentatively TRBD1 (5 bases). CDR3 size: 15 residues. Deletions cut 7 bases from V and 3 bases from J, with 16 bases between. Per germline, CDR1 MDHEN and CDR2 SYDVKM. The CDR3 bases are TGTGCCAGCAAAACCGGGACGGGTGTTGGAAACACCATATATTTT. This codes for CASKTGTGVGNTIYF.

The rearrangement joins TRBV5-1 to TRBJ1-2; 9 bases line up with TRBD1. The germline V gene has CDR1 SGHRS and CDR2 YFSETQ. CDR3 length equals 16 residues. J was trimmed by 4 bases and V by 4 bases; bases with no gene match: 11. The CDR3 reads CASSPLPGQGSYGYTF. In DNA form, the CDR3 reads TGCGCCAGCAGCCCCTTACCGGGACAGGGAAGCTATGGCTACACCTTC.

This chain connects TRBV25-1 to TRBJ2-3; D gene ambiguous. V was pared by 3 bases and J by 0 bases, with 28 bases between. This CDR3 comprises 21 residues. Germline assignment: CDR1 MGHDK and CDR2 SYGVNS. CDR3 loop: CASSDLGPFTTDGTSTDTQYF. In DNA form, the CDR3 reads TGTGCCAGCAGTGACCTGGGCCCATTTACCACGGACGGAACTAGCACAGATACGCAGTATTTT.

A few counts support this clonotype. The chain joins TRBV29-1 to TRBJ2-1; TRBD2 matches at 10 bases. V shed 6 bases, J shed 2 bases, and the junction held 4 bases outside the gene matches. From germline, CDR1 is SQVTM and CDR2 ANQGSEA. The CDR3 extends over 14 amino acids. The CDR3 loop is CSVKTSGAYNEQFF. As DNA, the CDR3 is TGCAGCGTCAAAACTAGCGGGGCCTACAATGAGCAGTTCTTC.

This chain joins TRBV27 and TRBJ2-1; D call uncertain. The tail of the sequence fits TRBJ2-7 better, so the J call may be wrong. This CDR3 has 14 residues. Germline CDR1 reads MNHEY; CDR2 reads SMNVEV (reference sequence). The CDR3 nucleotides read TGTGCCAGCAGTTTACGGAGCTCCTACAATGAGCAGTACTTC. This sequence encodes CASSLRSSYNEQYF.

This chain connects TRBV3-1 to TRBJ2-7; D may be TRBD1 (5 bases). The germline V and J ends were trimmed by 0 bases and 1 base, with 13 bases remaining between them. CDR3 size: 16 residues. The germline CDR1 and CDR2 sequences are LGHDT and YNNKEL (reference sequence). For the CDR3, the DNA is TGTGCCAGCAGCCAAGATATGGGGCCCAAGTCCTACGAGCAGTACTTC. Translating it yields CASSQDMGPKSYEQYF.

This chain connects TRBV29-1 to TRBJ2-7; tentatively, D is TRBD2 (6 bases). The CDR3 spans 10 residues. The V and J ends lost 4 bases and 9 bases respectively, with 10 bases between them. Per germline, CDR1 SQVTM and CDR2 ANQGSEA. The CDR3 bases are TGCAGCGTTGTTCAGGGAGGGCAGTACTTC. Translated: CSVVQGGQYF.

As DNA, the CDR3 is TGCGCCAGCAGCTTGGCGAAGGCAGGGGTCACAGATACGCAGTATTTT. This translates into CASSLAKAGVTDTQYF. V usage is TRBV5-1 and J usage is TRBJ2-3; D is possibly TRBD1 (6 bases). The V gene lost 0 bases and the J gene lost 2 bases, with 13 bases spanning the gap. The CDR3 has 16 residues. CDR1 is SGHRS and CDR2 is YFSETQ in the germline V gene.

This clonotype was found a few times. The CDR3 region is CASSTRQNTDTQYF. The DNA of the CDR3 is TGTGCCAGTAGTACGAGACAGAACACAGATACGCAGTATTTT. The V call is TRBV19, the J call TRBJ2-3, with D perhaps matching TRBD1 (5 bases). The CDR3 has 14 amino acids. V was cut by 4 bases and J by 2 bases, with 10 bases left in between. Germline V gene sequence: CDR1 LNHDA, CDR2 SQIVND (reference sequence).

The chain combines TRBV27 with TRBJ2-7; D is tentatively TRBD1 or TRBD2 (6 bases each). Germline lookup yields CDR1 MNHEY and CDR2 SMNVEV (reference sequence). Trimming left V 2 bases short and J 6 bases short, with 17 bases between. This CDR3 contains 15 residues. In nucleotides, the CDR3 is TGTGCCAGCAGTTTAAAGGGGGGCACGGGGTTCGAGCAGTACTTC. Protein: CASSLKGGTGFEQYF.

This clonotype was seen only a few times. V is TRBV12-3 or TRBV12-4 and J is TRBJ2-1; D is uncertain. This CDR3 region has 11 residues. Deletions cut 1 base from V and 15 bases from J, with 10 bases between. CDR3 residues: CASSLGMVAFF. As DNA, the CDR3 is TGTGCCAGCAGTTTAGGCATGGTAGCGTTCTTC.

This clonotype has at least ten counts. The chain uses TRBV6-2 or TRBV6-3 and TRBJ2-1, with TRBD2 matching 10 bases. The trim removed 6 bases at V and 2 bases at J, leaving 4 bases unmatched. The CDR3 is 15 residues long. Germline CDR1 reads MNHEY; CDR2 reads SVGEGT. In DNA form, the CDR3 reads TGTGCCAGCAGCTATAGCGGGGGGCCCTACAATGAGCAGTTCTTC. This sequence encodes CASSYSGGPYNEQFF.

This clonotype turned up a few times. The chain joins TRBV7-2 to TRBJ1-2; TRBD1 matches at 11 bases. This CDR3 region has 16 residues. J gave up 4 bases and V 2 bases, and 6 bases lay outside the gene matches. Looked up from germline, CDR1 is SGHTA and CDR2 is FQGNSA. The CDR3 sequence: CASSLSGQGVVYGYTF. The CDR3 bases are TGTGCCAGCAGCTTATCGGGACAGGGGGTCGTCTATGGCTACACCTTC.

V is TRBV24-1 and J is TRBJ1-2, with D possibly TRBD1 on 5 matching bases. The germline V gene encodes CDR1 KGHDR and CDR2 SFDVKD. Trimming removed 4 bases at V and 8 bases at J, with 13 bases between. CDR3 length equals 13 residues. CDR3 sequence reads: CATSDYAGQGYTF. In DNA, the CDR3 is TGTGCCACCAGTGACTACGCGGGGCAGGGCTACACCTTC.

The table lists this clonotype with a few counts. The chain uses TRBV24-1 and TRBJ2-5; D may be TRBD2 (7 bases). The V gene lost 4 bases and the J gene lost 5 bases, with 13 bases spanning the gap. There are 14 residues in the CDR3. The V gene's germline CDR1 is KGHDR and CDR2 SFDVKD. The CDR3 coding sequence is TGTGCCACCAGTGAACGGGGGGCTAGGGAGACCCAGTACTTC. It translates to CATSERGARETQYF.

In DNA, the CDR3 is TGTGCCAGCAGCCATAAGAGGGGAGCAGAGACCCAGTACTTC. Translating it yields CASSHKRGAETQYF. The chain combines TRBV14 with TRBJ2-5, with D perhaps given as TRBD1 or TRBD2 (5 bases each). Germline assignment: CDR1 SGHDN and CDR2 FVKESK. Trimming cost V 3 bases and J 4 bases, with 12 bases left between them. The CDR3 covers 14 residues.

The chain's CDR3 is CASSQRLDSPLHF. The CDR3 region has the DNA TGTGCCAGCAGCCAGCGGTTAGATTCACCCCTCCACTTT. The chain combines TRBV28 with TRBJ1-6, with D hard to call. Trimming pared 6 bases from V and 8 bases from J, leaving 11 bases between. Per germline, CDR1 MDHEN and CDR2 SYDVKM. The CDR3 extends over 13 amino acids.

The gene calls are TRBV7-2 and TRBJ2-3, with a tentative D call TRBD2 (5 bases). Germline CDR1 and CDR2: SGHTA and FQGNSA. CDR3 length: 16 amino acids. V lost 0 bases and J lost 0, with 10 bases in between. The CDR3 here is CASSLAPGMSTDTQYF. The CDR3, as DNA: TGTGCCAGCAGCTTAGCGCCGGGAATGAGCACAGATACGCAGTATTTT.

V gene TRBV5-1 combines with J gene TRBJ2-3; 8 positions match TRBD2. The CDR3 has 16 residues. V shed 4 bases and J 4 bases; nucleotides not matched to a gene: 11. From germline, CDR1 is SGHRS and CDR2 YFSETQ. The CDR3 DNA sequence: TGCGCCAGCAGCCCCGGACTAGCCCTTGTCCCAGATACGCAGTATTTT. This translates into CASSPGLALVPDTQYF.

CDR3 in DNA: TGTGCCAGCAGTGACTTAGGACTAGGAGCAGATACGCAGTATTTT. This codes for CASSDLGLGADTQYF. This chain connects TRBV2 to TRBJ2-3; 7 positions agree with TRBD2. The germline V gene encodes CDR1 SNHLY and CDR2 FYNNEI. The CDR3 is 15 residues long. V trimming: 3 bases; J trimming: 4 bases; junction bases outside the gene matches: 7.

This clonotype occurred a few times. V and J are TRBV20-1 and TRBJ2-1, with TRBD1 matching 10 bases. The V gene end was trimmed by 3 bases and the J gene end by 3 bases; junction bases not matched to a gene: 5. The CDR3 has 15 residues. The germline CDR1 and CDR2 sequences are DFQATT and SNEGSKA (reference sequence). The CDR3 protein is CSARDRTGGYNEQFF. The DNA of the CDR3 is TGCAGTGCTAGGGATCGGACAGGGGGCTACAATGAGCAGTTCTTC.

This chain links TRBV9 with TRBJ2-4; D is undetermined. The V end lost 4 bases, the J end lost 7 bases, and 9 bases lay between the germline ends. The CDR3 is made up of 12 amino acids. Germline V lookup: CDR1 SGDLS, CDR2 YYNGEE. The CDR3: CASSTHGNIQYF. In DNA, the CDR3 is TGTGCCAGCAGCACCCACGGCAACATTCAGTACTTC.

The chain is built from TRBV27 and TRBJ2-5; D not certain. The CDR3 is 15 amino acids. Germline CDR1 MNHEY, CDR2 SMNVEV (reference sequence). Trimming cost V 4 bases and J 11 bases, with 23 bases left between them. The CDR3 DNA follows: TGTGCCAGCAGTTCCGCCTATGGAAGAAACAATGAGCAGTACTTC. This codes for CASSSAYGRNNEQYF.

There are a few counts of this clonotype. The V call is TRBV7-2, the J call TRBJ2-6, with 7 positions matching TRBD2. CDR3 length equals 18 residues. The germline V gene encodes CDR1 SGHTA and CDR2 FQGNSA. Germline trimming cut 6 bases from V and 0 bases from J; bases unmatched to any gene: 11. The CDR3 nucleotides are TGTGCCAGCAGTTATCCTTGGGGGGGGAGCTCTGGGGCCAACGTCCTGACTTTC. The encoded protein is CASSYPWGGSSGANVLTF.

DNA for the CDR3: TGTGCCAGCAGCTCTTATGGATTCGAGCAGTACTTC. Protein sequence: CASSSYGFEQYF. The chain couples TRBV5-6 to TRBJ2-7; D unclear. The length of the CDR3 is 12 residues. Germline CDR1 reads SGHDT; CDR2 reads YYEEEE. The V end was cut by 3 bases, the J end by 6 bases, with 10 bases between.

The table lists this clonotype with a few counts. The V call is TRBV5-1, the J call TRBJ1-4; maybe TRBD1 (6 bases). This CDR3 has 15 residues. Germline loops: CDR1 SGHRS, CDR2 YFSETQ. V dropped 4 bases and J dropped 5 bases, with 15 bases sitting between them. CDR3 loop: CASSPSGTSNEKLFF. CDR3 coding DNA: TGCGCCAGCAGCCCCTCCGGGACATCGAATGAAAAACTGTTTTTT.

This clonotype turned up a few times. The chain uses TRBV20-1 and TRBJ2-6; 9 nucleotides agree with TRBD1. This CDR3 comprises 14 residues. Losses at the gene ends were 6 bases for V and 3 bases for J; bases not matched to a gene: 3. Germline CDR1 is DFQATT and CDR2 is SNEGSKA (reference sequence). The CDR3 DNA is TGCAGTGCAACAGGGGGCTTTGGGGCCAACGTCCTGACTTTC. Its protein product is CSATGGFGANVLTF.

This clonotype was recorded a few times. The chain employs TRBV6-1 and TRBJ1-1; D gene unclear. Trimming took 11 bases from V and 4 from J, leaving 20 bases between them. Germline CDR1 reads MNHNS; CDR2 reads SASEGT. The CDR3 has 14 amino acids. CDR3 protein: CALKTGRWGTEAFF. CDR3 DNA sequence: TGTGCCCTCAAAACTGGGCGCTGGGGCACTGAAGCTTTCTTT.

The chain joins TRBV2 to TRBJ2-5; no reliable D call. This CDR3 contains 11 residues. V shed 7 bases and J shed 2 bases, with 5 bases lying between them. Per the germline V gene, CDR1 is SNHLY and CDR2 is FYNNEI. CDR3 DNA sequence: TGTGCCAGCATGGTACAAGAGACCCAGTACTTC. Protein product: CASMVQETQYF.